The clone carrying this T cell receptor (beta chain) was seen more than once but under ten times. Preparation of the TCRbeta library was carried out with unique molecular identifiers. One entry per CDR3 protein results from TCRdb running MiXCR on the PCR reads. This sample has around 680,000 distinct CDR3 sequences, with roughly 17% found just once. Per the germline V gene, CDR1 is ENHRY and CDR2 is SYGVKD. CDR3 length: 14 residues. V was shortened by 2 bases and J by 2 bases, with 10 bases between the two germline ends. This record belongs to a study of T-cell reconstitution after alpha-beta-depleted transplantation in children.

V and J are TRBV10-3 and TRBJ2-7; tentatively, D is TRBD1 (6 bases). The source is a human donor who donated a stem cell graft to a child with acute myeloid leukemia. The sequencing used PBMCs from the stem cell graft donor, collected from the stem cell graft. DNA of the CDR3: TGTGCCATCAGTGAGGGGGGCAGTACCTACGAGCAGTACGTC. Translated, it gives CAISEGGSTYEQYV.